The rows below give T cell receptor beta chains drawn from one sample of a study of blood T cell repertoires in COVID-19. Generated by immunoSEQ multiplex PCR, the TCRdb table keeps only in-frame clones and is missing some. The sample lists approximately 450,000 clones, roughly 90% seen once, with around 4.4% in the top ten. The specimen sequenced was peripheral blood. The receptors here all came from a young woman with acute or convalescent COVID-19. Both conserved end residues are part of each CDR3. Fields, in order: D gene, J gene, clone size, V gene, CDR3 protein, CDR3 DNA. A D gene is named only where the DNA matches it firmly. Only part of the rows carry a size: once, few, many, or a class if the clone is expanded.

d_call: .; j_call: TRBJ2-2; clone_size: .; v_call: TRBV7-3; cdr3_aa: CASSTGTPTGELFF; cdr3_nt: TGTGCCAGCAGCACCGGGACACCCACCGGGGAGCTGTTTTTT
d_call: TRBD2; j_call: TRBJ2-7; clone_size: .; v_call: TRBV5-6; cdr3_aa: CASSPGGSENEQYF; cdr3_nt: TGTGCCAGCAGCCCGGGGGGTAGTGAAAACGAGCAGTACTTC
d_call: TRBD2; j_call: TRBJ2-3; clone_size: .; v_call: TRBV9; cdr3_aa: CASSGSGGAIDTQYF; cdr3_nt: TGTGCCAGCAGCGGAAGCGGGGGGGCCATAGATACGCAGTATTTT
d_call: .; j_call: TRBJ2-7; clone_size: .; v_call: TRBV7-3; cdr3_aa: CASSFAGGSYEQYF; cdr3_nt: TGTGCCAGCAGCTTTGCAGGGGGGTCCTACGAGCAGTACTTC
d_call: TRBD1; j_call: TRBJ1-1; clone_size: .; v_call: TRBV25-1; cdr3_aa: CASSAAGGAAEAFF; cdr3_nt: TGTGCCAGCAGTGCGGCAGGGGGCGCGGCTGAAGCTTTCTTT
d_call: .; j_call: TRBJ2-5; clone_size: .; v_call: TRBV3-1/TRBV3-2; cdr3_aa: CASSRTRFPLETQYF; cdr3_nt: TGTGCCAGCAGCCGCACTAGGTTCCCGCTGGAGACCCAGTACTTC
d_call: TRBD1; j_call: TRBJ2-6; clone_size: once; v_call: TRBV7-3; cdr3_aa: CASSLTSGTGDSGANVLTF; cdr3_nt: TGTGCCAGCAGCTTAACCTCCGGGACAGGGGACTCTGGGGCCAACGTCCTGACTTTC
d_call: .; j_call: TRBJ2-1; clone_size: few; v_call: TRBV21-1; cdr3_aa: CASSKAFLYEGAIDNEQFF; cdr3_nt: TGTGCCAGCAGCAAAGCCTTCTTATACGAGGGGGCCATAGACAATGAGCAGTTCTTC
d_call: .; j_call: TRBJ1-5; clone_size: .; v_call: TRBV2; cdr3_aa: CASSASTGRGQPQHF; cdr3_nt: TGTGCCAGCAGCGCCTCGACAGGTAGGGGTCAGCCCCAGCATTTT
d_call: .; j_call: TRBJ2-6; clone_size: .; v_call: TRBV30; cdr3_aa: CAWSANRGLAGANVLTF; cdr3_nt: TGTGCCTGGAGTGCAAACAGGGGACTTGCTGGGGCCAACGTCCTGACTTTC
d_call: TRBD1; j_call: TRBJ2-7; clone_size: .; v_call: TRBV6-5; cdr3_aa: CASSPLGQGAYEQYF; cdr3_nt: TGTGCCAGCAGTCCCCTCGGACAGGGGGCCTACGAGCAGTACTTC
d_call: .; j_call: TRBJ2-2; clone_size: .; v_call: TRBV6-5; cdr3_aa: CASSITRQNTGELFF; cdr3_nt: TGTGCCAGCAGCATAACTAGACAAAACACCGGGGAGCTGTTTTTT
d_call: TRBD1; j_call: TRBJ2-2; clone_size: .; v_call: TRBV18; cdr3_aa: CASSPLQGQNTGELFF; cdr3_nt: TGTGCCAGCTCACCACTACAGGGGCAGAACACCGGGGAGCTGTTTTTT
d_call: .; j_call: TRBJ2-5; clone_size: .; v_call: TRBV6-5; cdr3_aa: CASRPPGLGETQYF; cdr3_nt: TGTGCCAGCAGACCACCGGGACTTGGGGAGACCCAGTACTTC
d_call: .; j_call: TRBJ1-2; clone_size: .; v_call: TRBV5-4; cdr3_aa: CASSLESGDYGYTF; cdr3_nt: TGTGCCAGCAGCTTGGAATCGGGGGACTATGGCTACACCTTC
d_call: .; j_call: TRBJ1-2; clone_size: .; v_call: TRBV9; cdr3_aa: CASSVGAANYGYTF; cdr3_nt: TGTGCCAGCAGCGTAGGGGCAGCTAACTATGGCTACACCTTC
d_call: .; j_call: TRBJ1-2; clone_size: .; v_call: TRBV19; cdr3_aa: CASSISGGARLDYGYTF; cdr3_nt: TGTGCCAGTAGTATCTCTGGGGGGGCGCGTCTCGACTATGGCTACACCTTC
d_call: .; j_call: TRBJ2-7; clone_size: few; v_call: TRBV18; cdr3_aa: CASSPARGTSSYEQYF; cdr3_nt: TGTGCCAGCTCACCGGCGCGGGGAACAAGCTCCTACGAGCAGTACTTC
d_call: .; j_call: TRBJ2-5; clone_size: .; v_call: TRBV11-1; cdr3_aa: CASSSIAADSTQYF; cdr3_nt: TGTGCCAGCAGCTCGATCGCGGCAGATTCGACCCAGTACTTC
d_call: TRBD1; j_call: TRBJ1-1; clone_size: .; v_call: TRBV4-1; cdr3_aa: CASSQGQENTEAFF; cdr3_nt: TGCGCCAGCAGCCAGGGACAGGAGAACACTGAAGCTTTCTTT
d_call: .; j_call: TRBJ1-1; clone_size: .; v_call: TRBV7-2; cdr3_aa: CASSSQGLNTEAFF; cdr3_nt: TGTGCCAGCAGCTCACAGGGTCTGAACACTGAAGCTTTCTTT
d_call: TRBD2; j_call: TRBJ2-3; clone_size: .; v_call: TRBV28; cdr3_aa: CASARGGTQYF; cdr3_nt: TGTGCCAGCGCTCGGGGGGGTACGCAGTATTTT
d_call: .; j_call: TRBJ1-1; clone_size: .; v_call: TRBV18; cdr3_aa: CASSPVQGQVEAFF; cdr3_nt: TGTGCCAGCTCACCAGTCCAAGGACAAGTTGAAGCTTTCTTT
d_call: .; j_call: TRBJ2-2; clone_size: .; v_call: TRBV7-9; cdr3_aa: CASSPFITGPGELFF; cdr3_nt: TGTGCCAGCAGCCCTTTTATTACAGGGCCCGGGGAGCTGTTTTTT
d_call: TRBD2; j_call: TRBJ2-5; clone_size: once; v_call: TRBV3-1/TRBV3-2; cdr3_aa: CASSLGTSGGETQYF; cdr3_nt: TGTGCCAGCAGCCTGGGGACTAGCGGGGGAGAGACCCAGTACTTC
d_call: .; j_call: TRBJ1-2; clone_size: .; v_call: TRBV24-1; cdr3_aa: CATSDKQGRGYTF; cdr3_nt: TGTGCCACCAGTGATAAACAGGGACGGGGCTACACCTTC
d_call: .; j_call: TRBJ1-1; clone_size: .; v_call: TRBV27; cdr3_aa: CASSLRGTQKNTEAFF; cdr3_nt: TGTGCCAGCAGTTTACGAGGTACCCAGAAGAACACTGAAGCTTTCTTT
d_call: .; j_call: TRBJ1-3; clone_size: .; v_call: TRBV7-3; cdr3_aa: CASRLSSLRGEASGNTIYF; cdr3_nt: TGTGCCAGCCGATTATCTTCCCTCAGGGGTGAGGCCTCTGGAAACACCATATATTTT
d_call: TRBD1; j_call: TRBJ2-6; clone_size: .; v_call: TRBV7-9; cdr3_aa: CASSPRDRFSGANVLTF; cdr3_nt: TGTGCCAGCAGCCCTCGGGACAGATTCTCTGGGGCCAACGTCCTGACTTTC
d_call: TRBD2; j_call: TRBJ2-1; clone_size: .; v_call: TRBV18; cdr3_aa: CASSLSGGARNEQFF; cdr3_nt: TGTGCCAGCTCACTGAGCGGGGGGGCCCGGAATGAGCAGTTCTTC
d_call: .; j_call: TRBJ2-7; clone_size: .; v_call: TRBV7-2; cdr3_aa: CASSLVPSGTYEQYF; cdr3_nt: TGTGCCAGCAGCTTAGTTCCCTCAGGAACCTACGAGCAGTACTTC
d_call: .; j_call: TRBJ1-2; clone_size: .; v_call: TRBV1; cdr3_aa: CTSSKTSTGHSAF; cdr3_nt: TGCACCAGCAGTAAAACTAGTACAGGGCATAGCGCCTTC
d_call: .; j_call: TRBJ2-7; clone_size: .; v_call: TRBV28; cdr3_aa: CASSLVSNRDYEQYF; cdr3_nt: TGTGCCAGCAGTTTAGTTTCGAACAGGGACTACGAGCAGTACTTC
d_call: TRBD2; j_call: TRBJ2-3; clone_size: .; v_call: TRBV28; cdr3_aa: CASTLGGARGTDTQYF; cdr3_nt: TGTGCCAGCACCTTGGGAGGGGCCCGTGGCACAGATACGCAGTATTTT
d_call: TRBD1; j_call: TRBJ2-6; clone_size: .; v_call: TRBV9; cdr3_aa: CASSTRDRDYSGANVLTF; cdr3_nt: TGTGCCAGCAGCACCCGGGACAGGGATTACTCTGGGGCCAACGTCCTGACTTTC
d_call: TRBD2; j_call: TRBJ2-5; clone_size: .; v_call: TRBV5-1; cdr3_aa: CASSFSGGAAETQYF; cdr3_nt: TGCGCCAGCAGCTTTAGCGGGGGGGCCGCGGAGACCCAGTACTTC
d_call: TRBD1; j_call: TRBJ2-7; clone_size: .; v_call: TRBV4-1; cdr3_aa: CASSQPDRGSNEQYF; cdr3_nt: TGCGCCAGCAGCCAACCAGACAGGGGGTCCAACGAGCAGTACTTC
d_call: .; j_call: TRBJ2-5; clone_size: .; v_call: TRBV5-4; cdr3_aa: CASSLTSETQYF; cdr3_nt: TGTGCCAGCAGCTTGACTAGCGAGACCCAGTACTTC
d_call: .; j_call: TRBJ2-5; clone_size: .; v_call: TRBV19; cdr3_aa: CATQDWQETQYF; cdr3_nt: TGTGCCACCCAGGACTGGCAAGAGACCCAGTACTTC
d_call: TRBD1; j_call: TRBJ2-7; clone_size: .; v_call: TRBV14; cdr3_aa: CASSQDKLTGETHTPYEQYF; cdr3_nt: TGTGCCAGCAGCCAAGATAAATTGACAGGGGAGACCCACACCCCCTACGAGCAGTACTTC
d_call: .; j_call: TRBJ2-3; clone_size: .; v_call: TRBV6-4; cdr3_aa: CASSDSGREYDTQYF; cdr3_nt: TGTGCCAGCAGTGACTCGGGCAGGGAATACGATACGCAGTATTTT
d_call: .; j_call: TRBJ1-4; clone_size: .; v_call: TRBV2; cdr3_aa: CASGQGMATNEKLFF; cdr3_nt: TGTGCCAGCGGGCAGGGGATGGCAACTAATGAAAAACTGTTTTTT
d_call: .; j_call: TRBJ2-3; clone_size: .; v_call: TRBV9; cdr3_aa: CASSVGRGAGTDTQYF; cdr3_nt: TGTGCCAGCAGCGTAGGACGCGGGGCCGGCACAGATACGCAGTATTTT
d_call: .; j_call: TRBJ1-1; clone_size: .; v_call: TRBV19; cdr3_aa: CASSHSTAGEAFF; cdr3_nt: TGTGCCAGTAGTCACTCGACCGCGGGTGAAGCTTTCTTT
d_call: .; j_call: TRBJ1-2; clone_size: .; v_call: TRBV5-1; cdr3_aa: CASSLARDTDGYTF; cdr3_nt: TGCGCCAGCAGCTTGGCCCGGGATACGGATGGCTACACCTTC
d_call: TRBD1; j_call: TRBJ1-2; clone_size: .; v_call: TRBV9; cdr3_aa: CASMGQAYGYTF; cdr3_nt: TGTGCCAGCATGGGACAGGCCTATGGCTACACCTTC
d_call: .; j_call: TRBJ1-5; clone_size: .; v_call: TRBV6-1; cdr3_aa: CASSEEEGGTFNQPQHF; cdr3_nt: TGTGCCAGCAGTGAAGAGGAAGGTGGGACATTCAATCAGCCCCAGCATTTT
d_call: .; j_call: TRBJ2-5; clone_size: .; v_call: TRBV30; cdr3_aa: CAWGLSQETQYF; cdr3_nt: TGTGCCTGGGGACTATCGCAAGAGACCCAGTACTTC
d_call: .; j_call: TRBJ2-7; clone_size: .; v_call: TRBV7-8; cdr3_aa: CASSLDQGAYEQYF; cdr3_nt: TGTGCCAGCAGCTTAGACCAGGGCGCCTACGAGCAGTACTTC
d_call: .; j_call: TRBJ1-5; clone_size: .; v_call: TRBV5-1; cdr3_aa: CASSLEGGSGQPQHF; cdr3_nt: TGCGCCAGCAGCTTGGAGGGGGGGTCGGGTCAGCCCCAGCATTTT
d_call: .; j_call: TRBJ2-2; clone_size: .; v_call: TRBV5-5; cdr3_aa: CASSFSVLNTGELFF; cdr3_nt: TGTGCCAGCAGCTTTAGCGTACTAAACACCGGGGAGCTGTTTTTT
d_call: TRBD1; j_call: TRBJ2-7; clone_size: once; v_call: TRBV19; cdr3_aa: CASRAAGTGGYEQYF; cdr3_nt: TGTGCCAGTAGGGCTGCCGGGACAGGGGGCTACGAGCAGTACTTC
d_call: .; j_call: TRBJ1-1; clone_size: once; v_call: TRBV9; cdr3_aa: CASSYDGETEAFF; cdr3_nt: TGTGCCAGCAGCTACGACGGGGAGACTGAAGCTTTCTTT
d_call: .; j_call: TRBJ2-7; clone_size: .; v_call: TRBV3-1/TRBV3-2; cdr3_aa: CASSRQGVYEQYF; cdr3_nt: TGTGCCAGCAGCCGCCAAGGGGTATACGAGCAGTACTTC